This T cell receptor beta chain is drawn from a study of T cell repertoires in cytomegalovirus infection. TCRdb re-analysed the reads in MiXCR, keeping a single row per CDR3 protein. Here the sample spans approximately 76,000 distinct CDR3 sequences, 3.7% being singletons. Trimming removed 3 bases from V and 2 bases from J, with 13 bases in between. From germline, CDR1 is SEHNR and CDR2 FQNEAQ (reference sequence). The CDR3 sequence is 15 residues long. This clonotype was seen repeatedly, ten times or more. Sequenced sample: PBMCs. The genes are TRBV7-9 and TRBJ1-1; D call uncertain. The clonotype originates from a human donor in good health (CMV status not recorded). Some clones in this sample may be carry-over from other donors' samples. Here the CDR3 reads CASSFPVRVNTEAFF. CDR3 DNA sequence: TGTGCCAGCAGCTTTCCAGTCCGGGTTAACACTGAAGCTTTCTTT.